One sample yielded the 28 T cell receptor beta chains listed below, sequenced in a study of T cell changes during pregnancy in multiple sclerosis. Profiling relied on immunoSEQ multiplex PCR, and the TCRdb table lists in-frame clones only, not all of them. Of 65,000 to 75,000 clones in the sample, 85% to 95% were seen once. This sample comprised CD8+ T cells from peripheral blood mononuclear cells, obtained in the third trimester of pregnancy. The receptors originated from a female donor in good health, enrolled as a control in a pregnancy study.

This sequence joins TRBV29-1 and TRBJ2-7, with 12 bases fitting TRBD1. CDR1 SQVTM and CDR2 ANQGSEA come from the germline V gene. CDR3 length equals 15 residues. The trim removed 6 bases at V and 2 bases at J, leaving 8 bases unmatched. The DNA for the CDR3 is TGCAGCGTAGCCTCGGGACAGGGGGCGACCTACGAGCAGTACTTC. Encoded protein: CSVASGQGATYEQYF.

This chain joins TRBV7-6 and TRBJ2-5, with 10 bases identical to TRBD1. This CDR3 region has 17 residues. Germline V lookup: CDR1 SGHVS, CDR2 FNYEAQ. Trimming took 0 bases from V and 6 from J; bases not matched to a gene: 10. The chain's CDR3 is CASSLADGTGVMKTQYF. In nucleotides, the CDR3 is TGTGCCAGCAGCTTAGCCGACGGGACAGGGGTCATGAAGACCCAGTACTTC.

The J gene is TRBJ1-4, the V gene TRBV2; 8 bases are a match to TRBD1. Germline V CDR1 and CDR2: SNHLY, FYNNEI. V lost 11 bases and J lost 5; bases outside the gene matches: 7. The CDR3 is 13 residues long. The CDR3 loop reads CARTGTGNEKLFF. DNA for the CDR3: TGTGCCCGGACCGGGACAGGAAATGAAAAACTGTTTTTT.

The genes are TRBV6-1 and TRBJ2-3; D remains unclear. CDR3 size: 12 residues. The V gene's germline CDR1 is MNHNS and CDR2 SASEGT. V lost 2 bases to trimming and J lost 6 bases, with 6 bases between them. CDR3 loop: CASSEWLDTQYF. The CDR3 DNA follows: TGTGCCAGCAGTGAATGGCTGGATACGCAGTATTTT.

This chain connects TRBV9 to TRBJ2-3; TRBD2 matches at 9 bases. CDR3 length: 15 residues. Germline CDR1 reads SGDLS; CDR2 reads YYNGEE. J was trimmed by 3 bases and V by 0 bases; bases with no gene match: 2. CDR3 region: CASSVASGDTDTQYF. CDR3 DNA: TGTGCCAGCAGCGTAGCTAGCGGGGATACAGATACGCAGTATTTT. The full variable domain, its missing parts supplied by reference TRBV9 and TRBJ2-3, is DSGVTQTPKHLITATGQRVTLRCSPRSGDLSVYWYQQSLDQGLQFLIQYYNGEERAKGNILERFSAQQFPDLHSELNLSSLELGDSALYFCASSVASGDTDTQYFGPGTRLTVL.

CDR3 sequence reads: CASIGQGRNEQFF. The CDR3 coding sequence is TGTGCCAGCATCGGACAGGGGCGGAATGAGCAGTTCTTC. The chain has TRBV28 and TRBJ2-1; 9 bases are shared with TRBD1. Unmatched junction bases numbered 5, after V lost 7 bases and J lost 7 bases. Germline V gene data show CDR1 as MDHEN and CDR2 as SYDVKM. This CDR3 spans 13 amino acids.

J is TRBJ2-7 and V is TRBV9, with 8 positions matching TRBD2. The germline V gene has CDR1 SGDLS and CDR2 YYNGEE. CDR3 size: 16 residues. Unmatched junction bases numbered 6, after V lost 0 bases and J lost 1 base. This CDR3 is CASSVGWRGASYEQYF. CDR3 sequence (DNA): TGTGCCAGCAGCGTAGGGTGGCGGGGGGCATCCTACGAGCAGTACTTC.

The V and J genes are TRBV27 and TRBJ2-3; 7 bases fit TRBD1. With V trimmed by 5 bases and J by 1 base, 3 bases remained unmatched. This CDR3 is 14 amino acids long. The germline V gene has CDR1 MNHEY and CDR2 SMNVEV (reference sequence). CDR3 sequence reads: CASSPGTGTDTQYF. For the CDR3, the DNA is TGTGCCAGCAGTCCCGGGACAGGCACAGATACGCAGTATTTT.

The J gene is TRBJ1-3, the V gene TRBV29-1; D might be TRBD1 (6 bases). This CDR3 contains 19 residues. The germline CDR1 and CDR2 sequences are SQVTM and ANQGSEA. V lost 3 bases to trimming and J lost 4 bases, with 28 bases between them. In DNA, the CDR3 is TGCAGCGTTGATGGCGGCGCACAGGGAACGATATGGTCCGGAAACACCATATATTTT. This gives the protein CSVDGGAQGTIWSGNTIYF.

Comments on this clone: Other DNA variants within this sample encode the same CDR3. V gene TRBV6-4 combines with J gene TRBJ2-3; 11 bases are a match to TRBD2. The CDR3 is 16 residues long. Germline trimming cut 0 bases from V and 4 bases from J; bases unmatched to any gene: 3. Looked up from germline, CDR1 is MRHNA and CDR2 is SNTAGT. The DNA of the CDR3 is TGTGCCAGCAGTGACTCGGTAGCGGGGGGGCCAGATACGCAGTATTTT. Protein sequence: CASSDSVAGGPDTQYF.

The chain combines TRBV9 with TRBJ1-1; D perhaps matches TRBD1 (6 bases). The germline gives CDR1 SGDLS, CDR2 YYNGEE. The CDR3 is 15 amino acids. The V end lost 0 bases, the J end lost 3 bases, and 12 bases lay between the germline ends. The CDR3 loop is CASSVAAGADTEAFF. CDR3 DNA sequence: TGTGCCAGCAGCGTAGCGGCGGGGGCGGACACTGAAGCTTTCTTT.

The chain joins TRBV7-9 to TRBJ2-5; perhaps TRBD1 as D (5 bases). V lost 5 bases, J lost 9 bases, and 28 bases lay in between. Germline V gene sequence: CDR1 SEHNR, CDR2 FQNEAQ (reference sequence). This CDR3 is built from 17 residues. CDR3 region: CASSLPVGSRVHEAQYF. CDR3 nucleotide sequence: TGTGCCAGCAGCCTCCCCGTGGGGTCCAGGGTGCATGAGGCCCAGTACTTC.

In its sample, this clone was seen once. The chain is built from TRBV7-2 and TRBJ2-7, with a weak D call TRBD1 (5 bases). The ends were cut back, 8 bases at V and 1 base at J, with 9 bases in the middle. CDR1 and CDR2 (germline): SGHTA, FQGNSA. The CDR3 spans 12 residues. CDR3 sequence (DNA): TGTGCCAGCCGGAAGGGGTCCTACGAGCAGTACTTC. Translating gives CASRKGSYEQYF. Full variable domain (outside the CDR3, taken from reference TRBV7-2 and TRBJ2-7): GAGVSQSPSNKVTEKGKDVELRCDPISGHTALYWYRQSLGQGLEFLIYFQGNSAPDKSGLPSDRFSAERTGGSVSTLTIQRTQQEDSAVYLCASRKGSYEQYFGPGTRLTVT.

The CDR3 coding sequence is TGCGCCAGCAGCTTGGCCAGCGGGGGTGGGGAGACCCAGTACTTC. Translated: CASSLASGGGETQYF. V gene TRBV5-1 combines with J gene TRBJ2-5; TRBD2 aligns across 8 bases. V lost 0 bases, J lost 5 bases, and 6 bases stayed unmatched. The V gene's germline CDR1 is SGHRS and CDR2 YFSETQ. CDR3 size: 15 residues.

The CDR3 bases are TGTGCCAGCACCCGTGGGCGGGGCGCAGGGGGCAATGGCTACACCTTC. As protein: CASTRGRGAGGNGYTF. V is TRBV7-2 and J is TRBJ1-2; 8 bases agree with TRBD1. CDR3 length: 16 amino acids. Per germline, CDR1 SGHTA and CDR2 FQGNSA. With 7 bases clipped from V and 6 bases from J, the junction kept 16 bases outside the gene matches.

This chain links TRBV7-9 with TRBJ1-1; D gene uncertain. Germline V gives CDR1 SEHNR, CDR2 FQNEAQ (reference sequence). V was trimmed by 5 bases and J by 5 bases, leaving 15 bases between them. The CDR3 has 14 amino acids. This CDR3 is CASSQNIGETEAFF. DNA of the CDR3: TGTGCCAGCAGCCAGAACATCGGGGAGACTGAAGCTTTCTTT.

The chain carries TRBV9 and TRBJ1-2, with TRBD1 matching 9 bases. Trimming cost V 3 bases and J 4 bases; bases outside gene matches: 4. The V gene's germline CDR1 is SGDLS and CDR2 YYNGEE. The CDR3 length is 14 residues. The CDR3 here is CASSARQGGYGYTF. The CDR3 region has the DNA TGTGCCAGCAGCGCCCGACAGGGGGGCTATGGCTACACCTTC.

The rearrangement joins TRBV2 to TRBJ2-6, with D unclear. CDR1 is SNHLY, CDR2 FYNNEI, per germline. V shed 3 bases and J shed 2 bases, with 11 bases lying between them. CDR3 length: 16 residues. CDR3 region: CASSEGRHAGANVLTF. CDR3 DNA: TGTGCCAGCAGTGAGGGCAGGCACGCTGGGGCCAACGTCCTGACTTTC.

The chain has TRBV9 and TRBJ1-1; D is unresolved. The CDR3 runs 13 residues. Germline V gene sequence: CDR1 SGDLS, CDR2 YYNGEE. V lost 3 bases and J lost 4, with 10 bases in between. CDR3 residues: CASSALGFTEAFF. In nucleotides, the CDR3 is TGTGCCAGCAGCGCCCTAGGCTTCACTGAAGCTTTCTTT.

The gene calls are TRBV27 and TRBJ1-2, with D possibly matching TRBD1 (6 bases). CDR3 length: 15 amino acids. Trimming left V 4 bases short and J 14 bases short, with 26 bases between. Germline-derived CDR1 and CDR2 are MNHEY and SMNVEV (reference sequence). CDR3 sequence reads: CASSSAGRTVPPWTF. CDR3 DNA sequence: TGTGCCAGCAGTTCCGCCGGACGGACAGTCCCACCGTGGACCTTC.

The V call is TRBV6-5, the J call TRBJ1-1; D is undetermined. Germline V lookup: CDR1 MNHEY, CDR2 SVGAGI. V was cut by 0 bases and J by 8 bases, with 10 bases left in between. The CDR3 consists of 13 residues. This CDR3 is CASSYSILEEAFF. The DNA for the CDR3 is TGTGCCAGCAGTTACTCGATACTTGAAGAAGCTTTCTTT.

V usage is TRBV4-3 and J usage is TRBJ2-7, with 7 positions matching TRBD1. Germline values: CDR1 LGHNA, CDR2 YSLEER. The CDR3 loop spans 15 amino acids. V shed 0 bases, J shed 0 bases, and the junction held 2 bases outside the gene matches. The CDR3 nucleotides are TGCGCCAGCAGCCAAGAAGGGGACAGCTCCTACGAGCAGTACTTC. It translates to CASSQEGDSSYEQYF.

This clone was seen just once. The chain uses TRBV4-2 and TRBJ1-6, with 7 bases lining up with TRBD1. Germline-derived CDR1 and CDR2 are LGHNA and YNFKEQ. The CDR3 is 19 residues long. The V segment lost 3 bases and the J segment 9 bases; nucleotides outside the gene matches: 20. CDR3 loop: CASSHLQGTEEGGGSPLHF. The CDR3 DNA is TGTGCCAGCAGCCACCTGCAGGGGACAGAAGAGGGTGGGGGTTCACCCCTCCACTTT.

The rearrangement links TRBV30 to TRBJ2-5; D is unclear. Germline V gene sequence: CDR1 GTSNPN, CDR2 SVGIG (reference sequence). This CDR3 region has 13 residues. Trimming took 0 bases from V and 5 from J, leaving 10 bases between them. This chain's CDR3 is CAWSVSGEETQYF. The CDR3 DNA reads as TGTGCCTGGAGTGTAAGTGGTGAGGAGACCCAGTACTTC. The variable domain in full, completed from reference TRBV30 and TRBJ2-5, reads SQTIHQWPATLVQPVGSPLSLECTVEGTSNPNLYWYRQAAGRGLQLLFYSVGIGQISSEVPQNLSASRPQDRQFILSSKKLLLSDSGFYLCAWSVSGEETQYFGPGTRLLVL.

The V call is TRBV10-3, the J call TRBJ2-6, with 11 bases matching TRBD2. V lost 6 bases to trimming and J lost 0 bases; unmatched junction nucleotides: 4. CDR3 length: 17 amino acids. Germline CDR1 is ENHRY and CDR2 is SYGVKD. The CDR3 loop is CAISILAGDSGANVLTF. In DNA, the CDR3 is TGTGCCATCAGCATACTAGCGGGGGACTCTGGGGCCAACGTCCTGACTTTC.

V and J are TRBV9 and TRBJ2-2, with 13 bases that match TRBD2. The V segment lost 4 bases and the J segment 1 base; nucleotides outside the gene matches: 10. The CDR3 runs 19 residues. Germline CDR1 and CDR2: SGDLS and YYNGEE. CDR3 sequence: CASSTERTSGGLNTGELFF. DNA for the CDR3: TGTGCCAGCAGCACTGAGAGGACTAGCGGGGGCCTGAACACCGGGGAGCTGTTTTTT.

The rearrangement links TRBV27 to TRBJ2-1; D may be TRBD2 (7 bases). Germline V gives CDR1 MNHEY, CDR2 SMNVEV (reference sequence). Trimming pared 7 bases from V and 0 bases from J, leaving 16 bases between. The CDR3 has 16 residues. DNA for the CDR3: TGTGCCAGCATCCCTCCGGGGGGCAGCTCCTACAATGAGCAGTTCTTC. This encodes CASIPPGGSSYNEQFF.

This rearrangement joins TRBV5-6 to TRBJ1-1; 10 bases are shared with TRBD1. The CDR3 runs 14 residues. Trimming took 3 bases from V and 12 from J; bases not matched to a gene: 11. The germline gives CDR1 SGHDT, CDR2 YYEEEE. Written as DNA, the CDR3 is TGTGCCAGCAGCTGGGACAGGGGCGATAGGGTGCCTTTCTTT. It codes for CASSWDRGDRVPFF.